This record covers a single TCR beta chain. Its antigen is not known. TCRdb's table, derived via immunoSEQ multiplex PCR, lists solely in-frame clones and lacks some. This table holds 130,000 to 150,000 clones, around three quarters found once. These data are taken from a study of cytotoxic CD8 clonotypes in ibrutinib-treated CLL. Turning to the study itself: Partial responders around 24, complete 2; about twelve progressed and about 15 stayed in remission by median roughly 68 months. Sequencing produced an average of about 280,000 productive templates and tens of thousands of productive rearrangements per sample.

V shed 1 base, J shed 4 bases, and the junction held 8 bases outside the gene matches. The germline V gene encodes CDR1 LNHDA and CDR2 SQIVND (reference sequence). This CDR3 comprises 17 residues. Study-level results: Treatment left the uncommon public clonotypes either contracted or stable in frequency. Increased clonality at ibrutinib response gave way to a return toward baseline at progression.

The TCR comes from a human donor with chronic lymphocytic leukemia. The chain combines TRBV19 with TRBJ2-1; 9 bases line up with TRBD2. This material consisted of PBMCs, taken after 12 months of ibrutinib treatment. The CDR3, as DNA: TGTGCCAGTAGTATAGCCTGGCGGCTAGCGGGATACAATGAGCAGTTCTTC. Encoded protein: CASSIAWRLAGYNEQFF.